Each of the 17 T cell receptor beta chains below was sequenced from the same sample in a study of tumor and adjacent non-tumor tissue in lung cancer. A modified ARM-PCR protocol with three rounds of nested PCR amplified TCRbeta. One entry per CDR3 protein, called by TCRdb with MiXCR from the multiplex PCR reads. The data contain 220,000 or so distinct CDR3 sequences, over 55% of them singletons. The template was RNA from unsorted bulk tissue. What was sequenced was lung tumor tissue. These receptors came from a man aged 55-75 years with non-small cell lung cancer.

As regards this clonotype: The germline gene is not matched at one end of the junction; a read error may be the cause. The chain uses TRBV29-1 and TRBJ2-3; 10 bases fit TRBD2. The CDR3 is 15 amino acids. Per the germline V gene, CDR1 is SQVTM and CDR2 is ANQGSEA. CDR3 DNA: TGCTGCGTCTCACTAAGAAGCGGGAGGGCTGATACGCAGTATTTT. This translates into CCVSLRSGRADTQYF.

With regard to this clonotype: One junction end disagrees with the germline gene, perhaps due to a read error. This sequence joins TRBV11-2 and TRBJ2-5, with D maybe TRBD2 (6 bases). The CDR3 has 16 residues. Germline loops: CDR1 SGHAT, CDR2 FQNNGV. The CDR3 reads CVSSLGGAGVGETQYF. CDR3 nucleotide sequence: TGTGTCAGCAGCTTGGGGGGAGCGGGTGTAGGAGAGACCCAGTACTTC.

The chain joins TRBV6-1 to TRBJ1-1; tentative D call: TRBD1 (6 bases). The germline V gene encodes CDR1 MNHNS and CDR2 SASEGT. The ends were cut back, 6 bases at V and 4 bases at J, with 9 bases in the middle. CDR3 length equals 12 residues. The CDR3 here is CASSRGGTEAFF. CDR3 sequence (DNA): TGTGCCAGCAGCCGAGGGGGCACTGAAGCTTTCTTT.

The chain joins TRBV20-1 to TRBJ2-3; possibly TRBD2 for D (5 bases). Germline V gene lookup returns CDR1 DFQATT and CDR2 SNEGSKA (reference sequence). V was trimmed by 4 bases and J by 4 bases, leaving 15 bases between them. This CDR3 has 14 residues. DNA of the CDR3: TGCAGTGCTATTGCCCCCCGGGGAGCAGATACGCAGTATTTT. Residues: CSAIAPRGADTQYF.

As regards this clonotype: Given a much more abundant clone one base away, this may be a read error. The rearrangement joins TRBV20-1 to TRBJ1-5; D not resolved. The V gene's germline CDR1 is DFQATT and CDR2 SNEGSKA (reference sequence). This CDR3 has 15 residues. The CDR3 reads CCARASVGYHQPQHF. The CDR3 DNA is TGCTGTGCTAGGGCCTCAGTGGGGTATCATCAGCCCCAGCATTTT.

Notes on this clonotype: A much larger clonotype is one base distant, so this may be a read error. The rearrangement joins TRBV29-1 to TRBJ2-7; D assignment may be TRBD1 or TRBD2 (5 bases each). Germline lookup yields CDR1 SQVTM and CDR2 ANQGSEA. This CDR3 region has 13 residues. The germline V and J ends were trimmed by 6 bases and 3 bases, with 15 bases remaining between them. The chain's CDR3 is CSVLAGTGYEQYF. CDR3 in DNA: TGCAGCGTACTGGCCGGGACGGGCTACGAGCAGTACTTC.

Turning to this clonotype: Since the CDR3 does not end with the conserved phenylalanine or tryptophan, this likely comes from a read error. This rearrangement joins TRBV11-1 to TRBJ1-1, with TRBD1 matching over 7 bases. The CDR3 sequence is 14 residues long. Germline-derived CDR1 and CDR2 are SGHAT and FQDESV (reference sequence). V was clipped by 7 bases and J by 3 bases; unmatched bases: 8. CDR3 in amino acids: CASMLRGPHTEAFY. The CDR3 DNA reads TGTGCCAGCATGCTGAGGGGGCCTCACACTGAAGCTTTCTAT.

This chain uses TRBV7-9 with TRBJ2-7; 8 bases map to TRBD1. Germline CDR1 and CDR2: SEHNR and FQNEAQ (reference sequence). With V trimmed by 2 bases and J by 5 bases, 8 bases remained unmatched. CDR3 length equals 15 residues. This chain's CDR3 is CASSLRPQGADEQYF. CDR3 bases: TGTGCCAGCAGCTTAAGGCCCCAGGGGGCGGACGAGCAGTACTTC.

Remarks on this clonotype: Compared with germline, one end of the junction differs, possibly owing to a read error. The rearrangement joins TRBV20-1 to TRBJ2-7, with 10 bases matching TRBD2. Germline loops: CDR1 DFQATT, CDR2 SNEGSKA (reference sequence). The CDR3 is made up of 14 amino acids. In DNA, the CDR3 is TGCAGTGCAAGAAGGACTAGCGGAATTTACGAGCAGTGCTTC. Translating it yields CSARRTSGIYEQCF.

The count of this clonotype is one. A much larger clone differs by one base, so this may be a read error. Since no conserved phenylalanine or tryptophan closes the CDR3, a read error is the likely cause. V is TRBV20-1 and J is TRBJ2-1, with D hard to call. The CDR3 loop spans 14 amino acids. The germline V and J ends were trimmed by 6 bases and 0 bases, with 12 bases remaining between them. The germline V gene has CDR1 DFQATT and CDR2 SNEGSKA (reference sequence). CDR3 residues: CSALDSLSYNEQFL. The CDR3 bases are TGCAGTGCCCTAGACTCCCTCTCCTACAATGAGCAGTTCCTC.

The genes are TRBV11-2 and TRBJ1-1; 10 bases are a match to TRBD1. The J segment lost 11 bases and the V segment lost 5 bases, leaving 11 bases of the junction unmatched. The CDR3 consists of 14 residues. Per the germline V gene, CDR1 is SGHAT and CDR2 is FQNNGV. CDR3 DNA: TGTGCCAGCAGCCCGGGACAGGGGCGGAAAAAGGCTTTCTTT. Protein product: CASSPGQGRKKAFF.

About this clonotype: One base away lies a much larger clone, so this may be a sequencing read error. The rearrangement links TRBV6-5 to TRBJ2-7; D unclear. The germline V gene has CDR1 MNHEY and CDR2 SVGAGI. The CDR3 covers 15 residues. CDR3 protein: CANSYSTKGVYEQYF. The DNA for the CDR3 is TGTGCCAACAGTTACTCGACAAAAGGCGTATACGAGCAGTACTTC.

This clonotype was picked up many times. The CDR3 sequence is CASTLDRGHEQYF. CDR3 nucleotides: TGTGCCAGCACCCTGGACAGGGGTCACGAGCAGTACTTC. The chain uses TRBV7-9 and TRBJ2-7, with 9 bases lining up with TRBD1. Germline CDR1 and CDR2: SEHNR and FQNEAQ (reference sequence). The CDR3 runs 13 residues. Trimming removed 7 bases from V and 5 bases from J; junction bases left unmatched: 6.

As to this clonotype: An end of the junction differs from the germline gene, which may be a read error. V gene TRBV20-1 combines with J gene TRBJ1-5; no definite D call. The CDR3 sequence is 13 residues long. The V gene's germline CDR1 is DFQATT and CDR2 SNEGSKA (reference sequence). The CDR3 sequence is CSARPDGNQPLHF. The CDR3 DNA follows: TGCAGTGCTAGGCCGGACGGCAATCAGCCCCTGCATTTT.

Worth noting for this clonotype: Since a much larger clone is just one base distant, this may be a read error. The gene calls are TRBV29-1 and TRBJ2-7; TRBD1 agrees at 9 bases. Germline V lookup: CDR1 SQVTM, CDR2 ANQGSEA. V lost 5 bases and J lost 1; bases outside the gene matches: 6. The CDR3 contains 14 residues. The CDR3 spells CSVSPQGASYEQYF. CDR3 coding DNA: TGCAGCGTTAGTCCACAGGGGGCATCCTACGAGCAGTACTTC.

As concerns this clonotype: The conserved phenylalanine or tryptophan is not found at the CDR3 terminus, so this likely reflects a read error. The J gene is TRBJ1-1, the V gene TRBV4-3; D is perhaps TRBD1 (6 bases). The V gene's germline CDR1 is LGHNA and CDR2 YSLEER. This CDR3 is 17 amino acids long. CDR3 nucleotide sequence: TGCGCTAGCAGCCAAGACGTTCCGGACAGTTCGGGCACTGAAGCTTTCTAT. Protein sequence: CASSQDVPDSSGTEAFY.

Turning to this clonotype: The CDR3 does not end in the conserved phenylalanine or tryptophan, so this is likely a read error. The chain links TRBV20-1 to TRBJ2-3; weak D call: TRBD1 (5 bases). The germline V gene has CDR1 DFQATT and CDR2 SNEGSKA (reference sequence). This CDR3 contains 14 residues. Trimming cost V 0 bases and J 4 bases, with 11 bases left between them. CDR3 sequence reads: CSARDDSGSDTQYY. Written as DNA, the CDR3 is TGCAGTGCTAGAGATGACAGTGGTTCAGATACGCAGTATTAT.